This T cell receptor (beta chain) stems from a study of blood T cell repertoires in COVID-19. Overall study context: The United States, Italy and Spain supplied acute and convalescent COVID-19 samples. The cDNA or gDNA used as material had been derived from T cells, B-cell-depleted T cells, or PBMCs.

Authors' data handling: How many nucleated cells were present was estimated from reference gene primer amplification. The protocol was immunoSEQ multiplex PCR, while the TCRdb copy is restricted to in-frame clones and leaves out a portion. That table is the source of V, J and clone size, and D and trimming were worked out from the DNA. This sample yields approximately 150,000 clones, of which around 87% are seen a single time; approximately 6.1% belongs to the top ten. The CDR3 is made up of 13 amino acids. Germline V gene data show CDR1 as LGHDT and CDR2 as YNNKEL (reference sequence). The rearrangement uses TRBV3-1 (or the pseudogene TRBV3-2) and TRBJ2-2, with D possibly matching TRBD1 (6 bases). Sequencing was done on a sample of peripheral blood. This clonotype was sampled from an elderly man with acute or convalescent COVID-19. The CDR3 loop is CATRGPNTGELFF. The DNA of the CDR3 is TGTGCAACCAGGGGTCCCAACACCGGGGAGCTGTTTTTT.